Listed below are T cell receptor beta chains from one sample, sequenced in a study of T cell responses to AZD1222 COVID-19 vaccine. Assay used: immunoSEQ multiplex PCR; TCRdb lists only in-frame clones, some missing. The table has 150,000 to 190,000 clones, about nine tenths seen once. Specimen: peripheral blood, collected on day 0 of AZD1222 vaccination. The source of these receptors is an adult in good health. CDR3s include the opening cysteine and the closing phenylalanine or tryptophan. A D gene is named only where the DNA matches it firmly.

J gene,V gene,D gene,CDR3 protein
TRBJ2-5,TRBV3-1/TRBV3-2,TRBD2,CASSQGASGFFQETQYF
TRBJ1-3,TRBV29-1,-,CSVEEDRAGNTIYF
TRBJ1-1,TRBV28,TRBD1,CASSPSSFWTGVTEAFF
TRBJ1-1,TRBV9,-,CASSSGADTEAFF
TRBJ1-2,TRBV5-1,TRBD1,CASSPGQGPTGYTF
TRBJ2-4,TRBV27,-,CASSLFPRSQPDSKNIQYF
TRBJ1-1,TRBV5-1,TRBD1,CASSSLPDRGNTEAFF
TRBJ1-6,TRBV5-4,-,CASSTGTLTNSPLHF
TRBJ1-4,TRBV5-1,-,CASSLRGSSNEKLFF
TRBJ1-1,TRBV19,TRBD1,CASSTGTGENTEAFF
TRBJ2-3,TRBV5-5,-,CASSLISQTDTQYF
TRBJ2-1,TRBV5-5,TRBD1,CASSLAPGTGRINEQFF
TRBJ2-2,TRBV4-2,-,CASSQDGGELFF
TRBJ1-1,TRBV9,-,CASSAGTGDLSTEAFF
TRBJ2-3,TRBV7-2,TRBD1,CASSLEGATDTQYF
TRBJ2-1,TRBV18,TRBD2,CASSGGQTSGTSKYEQFF
TRBJ2-1,TRBV25-1,TRBD1,CASSKQTGYEQFF
TRBJ2-7,TRBV10-3,TRBD2,CATPKFASGAYEQYF
TRBJ2-1,TRBV7-2,-,CASSLGTGEQFF
TRBJ1-2,TRBV18,-,CASSPPAANYGYTF
TRBJ2-1,TRBV29-1,TRBD2,CSVVRLAGFSTYNEQFF
TRBJ1-1,TRBV6-1,TRBD1,CASSAYRTGENTEAFF
TRBJ2-3,TRBV28,TRBD2,CASSKLASDTQYF
TRBJ1-2,TRBV5-4,-,CASSLRGVEDYGYTF
TRBJ1-3,TRBV28,-,CASSLFSGGNTIYF
TRBJ2-7,TRBV6-5,-,CASSYEGIGYEQYF
TRBJ2-3,TRBV28,TRBD2,CASSSSGTSGRAAEYTQYF
TRBJ2-2,TRBV2,-,CASSAGVAGELFF
TRBJ2-5,TRBV9,-,CASSVAAGDETQYF
TRBJ1-1,TRBV28,-,CASSLNQGRPNTEAFF
TRBJ2-1,TRBV9,TRBD2,CASSVDPGGEQFF
TRBJ1-2,TRBV19,TRBD1,CASSGFGQGGGGYTF
TRBJ2-7,TRBV11-2,-,CASTKSAYEQYF
TRBJ2-1,TRBV27,TRBD1,CASSQSGTGLQDEQFF
TRBJ2-1,TRBV5-8,TRBD1,CASRGGTGKRDNEQFF
TRBJ1-6,TRBV27,TRBD1,CASSFNRGLSYNSPLHF
TRBJ2-7,TRBV7-9,TRBD1,CAAGTGTYEQYF
TRBJ1-1,TRBV2,-,CASTIGLFAEAFF
TRBJ2-2,TRBV4-3,TRBD1,CASSVRTGLGPGTGELFF
TRBJ2-1,TRBV5-5,-,CASSLDGTGFYYNEQFF
TRBJ1-2,TRBV7-2,-,CASSLGVRTNYGYTF
TRBJ1-1,TRBV27,TRBD1,CASSSPHRGTEAFF
TRBJ2-1,TRBV13,TRBD2,CASRRSGTTYNEQFF
TRBJ1-4,TRBV6-2/TRBV6-3,TRBD1,CASSYSGTGLKLFF
TRBJ1-5,TRBV28,-,CASSFNQPQHF
TRBJ2-1,TRBV27,TRBD2,CASSMTSGMGDEQFF
TRBJ2-7,TRBV4-2,-,CASSQETGQREQYF
TRBJ1-2,TRBV28,-,CASSGSKGRDYGYTF
TRBJ2-5,TRBV29-1,-,CSVAGYQETQYF
TRBJ2-5,TRBV27,-,CASSLVHLRRETQYF
TRBJ2-1,TRBV4-2,-,CASSQTEGSYNEQFF
TRBJ2-7,TRBV4-3,-,CASSQDIKAYEQYF
TRBJ2-5,TRBV3-1/TRBV3-2,-,CASSHLPGAYQETQYF